One and the same sample provided the 18 T cell receptor beta chains below, sequenced in a study of early T cells in non-severe SARS-CoV-2 infection. MiXCR was run by TCRdb on the 5' RACE reads, yielding one entry per CDR3 protein. The data show about 59,000 distinct CDR3 sequences, around 14% seen once. The sequenced sample was whole blood, obtained at baseline. Receptors originate from an adult who was a healthcare worker with PCR-confirmed SARS-CoV-2 infection or an uninfected control (not recorded which).

This clonotype occurred a few times. The rearrangement uses TRBV18 and TRBJ2-7; 9 bases align to TRBD1. This CDR3 is 15 amino acids long. In germline, CDR1 is KGHSH, CDR2 LQKENI. V dropped 3 bases and J dropped 3; count of bases not matched to a gene: 6. The DNA of the CDR3 is TGTGCCAGCTCACCCCCGGGACAGGGTCTCTACGAGCAGTACTTC. Its protein product is CASSPPGQGLYEQYF.

The V call is TRBV20-1, the J call TRBJ1-5; 8 bases agree with TRBD1. The CDR3 runs 13 residues. The junction had 5 bases not matched to a gene; V was cut back by 6 bases and J by 4 bases. Germline CDR1 reads DFQATT; CDR2 reads SNEGSKA (reference sequence). CDR3 sequence (DNA): TGCAGTGCCCCACAGGGGGGAAATCAGCCCCAGCATTTT. Translated, it gives CSAPQGGNQPQHF.

In its sample, this clonotype was seen a few times. This rearrangement joins TRBV6-1 to TRBJ2-2; tentative D call: TRBD1 (5 bases). The germline gives CDR1 MNHNS, CDR2 SASEGT. V lost 1 base, J lost 6 bases, and 9 bases lay in between. The CDR3 has 14 residues. CDR3 coding DNA: TGTGCCAGCAGTGAAGGGCAGGGTGCCGGGGAGCTGTTTTTT. This codes for CASSEGQGAGELFF.

The V call is TRBV5-1, the J call TRBJ1-1, with D unresolved. Germline V gives CDR1 SGHRS, CDR2 YFSETQ. Between the trimmed V and J ends, which lost 2 bases and 6 bases, there was a span of 17 bases. The CDR3 runs 15 residues. CDR3 residues: CASSFPLNDESEAFF. The DNA for the CDR3 is TGCGCCAGCAGCTTTCCCCTCAACGACGAGTCTGAAGCTTTCTTT.

The rearrangement uses TRBV5-1 and TRBJ1-1; D is uncertain. The CDR3 sequence is 14 residues long. Germline V lookup: CDR1 SGHRS, CDR2 YFSETQ. V was shortened by 4 bases and J by 4 bases, with 14 bases between the two germline ends. CDR3 residues: CASSPTVSGTEAFF. The CDR3 DNA is TGCGCCAGCAGCCCGACTGTAAGCGGCACTGAAGCTTTCTTT.

This clonotype showed up just a few times. The chain combines TRBV10-3 with TRBJ2-5; 7 bases are a match to TRBD1. This CDR3 is built from 13 residues. Trimming removed 6 bases from V and 3 bases from J; junction bases left unmatched: 4. Per germline, CDR1 ENHRY and CDR2 SYGVKD. CDR3 protein: CAISVTGEETQYF. The CDR3 DNA reads TGTGCCATCAGCGTAACAGGGGAAGAGACCCAGTACTTC.

The chain carries TRBV3-1 and TRBJ2-7, with TRBD1 matching over 8 bases. CDR1 and CDR2 (germline): LGHDT, YNNKEL (reference sequence). V shed 4 bases and J 4 bases; nucleotides not matched to a gene: 6. This CDR3 has 14 residues. Here the CDR3 reads CASSLGQGLYEQYF. The CDR3 DNA follows: TGTGCCAGCAGCCTAGGACAGGGATTATACGAGCAGTACTTC.

This clonotype has a handful of counts. The genes are TRBV12-3 or TRBV12-4 and TRBJ2-2; D is possibly TRBD1 (5 bases). This CDR3 region has 14 residues. V was pared by 3 bases and J by 9 bases, with 14 bases between. In DNA, the CDR3 is TGTGCCAGCAGTTTCCCAGGGCGGTCCTGGGAGCTGTTTTTT. Translation gives CASSFPGRSWELFF.

Regarding this clonotype: This may arise from a read error, as a much more abundant clone is one base away. The chain uses TRBV2 and TRBJ2-1; D might be TRBD2 (6 bases). Germline lookup yields CDR1 SNHLY and CDR2 FYNNEI. The V and J ends lost 8 bases and 7 bases respectively, with 21 bases between them. The CDR3 consists of 15 residues. This CDR3 is CASVRERRFKNEQFF. The CDR3 DNA reads as TGTGCCAGCGTCCGGGAGAGGAGGTTTAAGAATGAGCAGTTCTTC.

This clonotype was picked up a small number of times. In nucleotides, the CDR3 is TGTGCCAGCAGCTTAGCCGGGACTGCGGGGGAGCTGTTTTTT. It yields the protein CASSLAGTAGELFF. V is TRBV7-9 and J is TRBJ2-2, with TRBD2 as a possible D gene (6 bases). Trimming took off 0 bases at V and 8 bases at J, with 10 bases between the two ends. This CDR3 has 14 amino acids. Germline CDR1 is SEHNR and CDR2 is FQNEAQ (reference sequence).

This clonotype has at least ten counts. V and J are TRBV7-8 and TRBJ2-5, with TRBD2 matching over 11 bases. V shed 8 bases and J 4 bases; nucleotides not matched to a gene: 18. Germline values: CDR1 SGHVS, CDR2 FQNEAQ. The CDR3 is 18 amino acids. CDR3 DNA: TGTGCCAGCCTACTTGGGCGGCTAGCGGGAGGAGAAGGAGAGACCCAGTACTTC. Its protein is CASLLGRLAGGEGETQYF.

This clonotype was counted at least ten times. The gene calls are TRBV2 and TRBJ1-1, with 7 bases matching TRBD1. V dropped 3 bases and J dropped 3; count of bases not matched to a gene: 4. The CDR3 covers 14 residues. CDR1 and CDR2 from the germline V gene are SNHLY and FYNNEI. The CDR3 loop is CASSEGGGDTEAFF. The CDR3 nucleotides are TGTGCCAGCAGTGAGGGAGGGGGCGACACTGAAGCTTTCTTT.

Ten or more counts support this clonotype. V gene TRBV5-1 combines with J gene TRBJ2-3; the match to TRBD2 covers 11 bases. The V and J ends lost 0 bases and 4 bases, in that order; junction bases with no gene match: 4. The CDR3 has 16 residues. From germline, CDR1 is SGHRS and CDR2 YFSETQ. CDR3 coding DNA: TGCGCCAGCAGCTTGGTGCTAGCGGGAGGTCCAGATACGCAGTATTTT. It is translated as CASSLVLAGGPDTQYF. The variable domain in full, completed from reference TRBV5-1 and TRBJ2-3, reads KAGVTQTPRYLIKTRGQQVTLSCSPISGHRSVSWYQQTPGQGLQFLFEYFSETQRNKGNFPGRFSGRQFSNSRSEMNVSTLELGDSALYLCASSLVLAGGPDTQYFGPGTRLTVL.

This clonotype was recorded a few times. The chain joins TRBV4-3 to TRBJ2-7, with 8 bases fitting TRBD1. Germline V gives CDR1 LGHNA, CDR2 YSLEER. V trimming: 1 base; J trimming: 4 bases; junction bases outside the gene matches: 9. The CDR3 totals 16 residues. CDR3 nucleotides: TGCGCCAGCAGCCAAGCGACAGGGGTTTTGGGTTACGAGCAGTACTTC. This gives the protein CASSQATGVLGYEQYF.

The chain is built from TRBV6-2 or TRBV6-3 and TRBJ2-3, with 7 bases fitting TRBD2. The V and J ends lost 6 bases and 0 bases, in that order; junction bases with no gene match: 12. Germline CDR1 reads MNHEY; CDR2 reads SVGEGT. The CDR3 consists of 17 residues. As DNA, the CDR3 is TGTGCCAGCAGCCCTTTTTTGGCGGGGGATAGCACAGATACGCAGTATTTT. Amino acids: CASSPFLAGDSTDTQYF.

The genes are TRBV7-9 and TRBJ2-7; D not resolved. V was trimmed by 3 bases and J by 5 bases, leaving 5 bases between them. The CDR3 is made up of 11 amino acids. Germline V gene data show CDR1 as SEHNR and CDR2 as FQNEAQ (reference sequence). This CDR3 reads CASSFRNEQYF. The CDR3 DNA reads TGTGCCAGCAGCTTCCGAAACGAGCAGTACTTC.

The rearrangement joins TRBV4-1 to TRBJ2-5; 11 nucleotides align to TRBD2. CDR1 MGHRA and CDR2 YSYEKL come from the germline V gene. Trimming removed 0 bases from V and 4 bases from J; junction bases left unmatched: 7. The CDR3 totals 17 residues. In nucleotides, the CDR3 is TGCGCCAGCAGCCAAGATCATATAGGACTAGCGGGAGAGACCCAGTACTTC. Amino acids: CASSQDHIGLAGETQYF.

This clonotype appeared a few times. The chain has TRBV20-1 and TRBJ2-7; TRBD2 agrees at 13 bases. Germline loops: CDR1 DFQATT, CDR2 SNEGSKA (reference sequence). The CDR3 totals 16 residues. J gave up 5 bases and V 3 bases, and 10 bases lay outside the gene matches. Here the CDR3 DNA reads TGCAGTGCTAGGGCCGTCACTAGCGGGAGGGGGAACGAGCAGTACTTC. This codes for CSARAVTSGRGNEQYF.